These 9 T cell receptor beta chains originate from one sample sequenced in a study of T cell responses to AZD1222 COVID-19 vaccine. Clones were sequenced by immunoSEQ multiplex PCR, and TCRdb holds only the in-frame ones, with some missing. The repertoire has about 150,000 clones, about 89% of them found once; the top ten carry about 7.5%. Sequenced here: peripheral blood, sampled 28 days after the second dose of the MenACWY control vaccine. The receptors shown here come from an adult who received the MenACWY meningococcal vaccine as a control.

The chain is built from TRBV28 and TRBJ1-1, with TRBD1 matching 8 bases. With 6 bases clipped from V and 1 base from J, the junction kept 7 bases outside the gene matches. CDR3 size: 15 residues. Germline lookup yields CDR1 MDHEN and CDR2 SYDVKM. CDR3 coding DNA: TGTGCCAGCAGGCCGACAGGGGCCCAGAACACTGAAGCTTTCTTT. Amino acid sequence: CASRPTGAQNTEAFF.

The V gene is TRBV29-1, the J gene TRBJ1-4; D not resolved. V was pared by 6 bases and J by 3 bases, with 11 bases between. This CDR3 spans 13 amino acids. Germline assignment: CDR1 SQVTM and CDR2 ANQGSEA. The CDR3 DNA sequence: TGCAGCGTCCGGGCGGGTTCTAATGAAAAACTGTTTTTT. Its translation: CSVRAGSNEKLFF.

This rearrangement joins TRBV9 to TRBJ2-7, with TRBD2 matching 10 bases. V lost 0 bases, J lost 5 bases, and 5 bases stayed unmatched. CDR1 is SGDLS and CDR2 is YYNGEE in the germline V gene. This CDR3 has 15 residues. CDR3 region: CASSVGSSGSHEQYF. CDR3 sequence (DNA): TGTGCCAGCAGCGTAGGTTCTAGCGGGAGCCACGAGCAGTACTTC.

The chain has TRBV19 and TRBJ2-7; 7 positions agree with TRBD1. Losses at the gene ends were 5 bases for V and 0 bases for J; bases not matched to a gene: 10. The CDR3 sequence is 16 residues long. Germline V gives CDR1 LNHDA, CDR2 SQIVND (reference sequence). The CDR3 loop is CASSAETGSLSYEQYF. The CDR3 DNA follows: TGTGCCAGTAGTGCAGAGACAGGGTCCCTCTCCTACGAGCAGTACTTC.

This clone was recorded once. As DNA, the CDR3 is TGTGCCAGTAGTATCGATGGACAGGGGAGACAGCCCCAGCATTTT. Translated: CASSIDGQGRQPQHF. The chain is built from TRBV19 and TRBJ1-5, with 9 bases matching TRBD1. Germline CDR1 reads LNHDA; CDR2 reads SQIVND (reference sequence). Trimming at V came to 3 bases and at J to 7 bases, leaving 7 bases not matched to a gene. The CDR3 is 15 residues long.

V usage is TRBV4-3 and J usage is TRBJ2-7; TRBD1 might be the D (6 bases). Deletions cut 1 base from V and 8 bases from J, with 18 bases between. In germline, CDR1 is LGHNA, CDR2 YSLEER. The CDR3 length is 15 residues. CDR3 DNA sequence: TGCGCCAGCAGCCAAGGAGGGCAGGGGCAGATCAAGCAGTACTTC. It specifies CASSQGGQGQIKQYF.

The chain links TRBV7-9 to TRBJ1-2; D may be TRBD1 (5 bases). The V gene lost 4 bases and the J gene lost 6 bases, with 21 bases spanning the gap. This CDR3 region has 16 residues. Looked up from germline, CDR1 is SEHNR and CDR2 is FQNEAQ (reference sequence). This CDR3 reads CASSSARGSQGNGYTF. Written as DNA, the CDR3 is TGTGCCAGCAGCTCGGCCCGAGGGTCTCAGGGAAATGGCTACACCTTC.

Points on this clone: This same CDR3 is encoded by further DNA sequences in the sample. The chain is built from TRBV10-3 and TRBJ1-5; TRBD1 aligns across 7 bases. CDR1 ENHRY and CDR2 SYGVKD come from the germline V gene. The CDR3 length is 12 residues. With 5 bases clipped from V and 5 bases from J, the junction kept 0 bases outside the gene matches. The CDR3 sequence is CAISQGDQPQHF. The CDR3 DNA reads as TGTGCCATCAGTCAGGGGGATCAGCCCCAGCATTTT.

This clone has a handful of counts. V gene TRBV2 combines with J gene TRBJ2-7; 8 bases are shared with TRBD2. The CDR3 totals 14 residues. V gave up 5 bases and J gave up 5 bases; unmatched junction bases: 8. Germline V gene data show CDR1 as SNHLY and CDR2 as FYNNEI. CDR3 sequence (DNA): TGTGCCAGCAGTTACGGGACTAGGTCGCACGAGCAGTACTTC. Translated, it gives CASSYGTRSHEQYF. The complete variable domain, with remaining parts taken from reference TRBV2 and TRBJ2-7, reads EPEVTQTPSHQVTQMGQEVILRCVPISNHLYFYWYRQILGQKVEFLVSFYNNEISEKSEIFDDQFSVERPDGSNFTLKIRSTKLEDSAMYFCASSYGTRSHEQYFGPGTRLTVT.